This is a list of T cell receptor beta chains from one sample in a study of blood T cells in healthy people across ages. TCRdb fed the 5' RACE reads into MiXCR, producing one record per CDR3 protein. The sample has roughly 800,000 distinct CDR3 sequences; over 45% are singletons. The sample comprised blood. The receptors here all came from a man younger than 45 in good health. Both conserved end residues are part of each CDR3. The D gene is left open where the match is weak. Rows may omit the clone size; those that give it use once, few, many or a size class.

. TRBJ2-7 TRBV3-1 . TGTGCCAGCGGACGCTCATTTGGCAGGGAGCAGTACTTC CASGRSFGREQYF
. TRBJ2-1 TRBV4-3 . TGCGCCAGCAGCCAATTGGATGGGCCCCGCACCCACAATGATGAGCAGTTCTTC CASSQLDGPRTHNDEQFF
. TRBJ2-1 TRBV20-1 TRBD1 TGCAGCAAGACCGGGACAGAAGTTAACAATGAGCAGTTCTTC CSKTGTEVNNEQFF
. TRBJ2-4 TRBV27 . TGTGCCAGCAGTTCGGGCAGCCTGACGCCGCAGTACTTC CASSSGSLTPQYF
. TRBJ2-1 TRBV12-3/TRBV12-4 . TGTGCCAGCAGTTTAGGATGGGGCGGGAATGAGCAGTTCTTC CASSLGWGGNEQFF
once TRBJ1-2 TRBV20-1 . TGCAGTGCTAGAGCCGAGTCGTATGGCTACACCTTC CSARAESYGYTF
. TRBJ2-1 TRBV24-1 . TGTGCCACCAGTGATGCCTGGGACAATGAGCAGTTCTTC CATSDAWDNEQFF
. TRBJ1-5 TRBV6-5 . TGTGCCAGCAGTTACTCGGGACTCGACAATCAGCCCCAGCATTTT CASSYSGLDNQPQHF
. TRBJ2-5 TRBV5-6 . TGTGCCAGCAGCCAAGAAGCGGGACACTTGGAAGAGACCCAGTACTTC CASSQEAGHLEETQYF
. TRBJ2-1 TRBV4-1 . TGCGCCAGCAGCCAAGTCCGAGGAGATGAGCAGTTCTTC CASSQVRGDEQFF
. TRBJ1-2 TRBV27 TRBD1 TGTGCCAGCAGTTTCCGGACAGGGGAGGGCTATGGCTACACCTTC CASSFRTGEGYGYTF
few TRBJ2-3 TRBV7-2 TRBD2 TGTGCCAGCAGCTCCCGCCGAGCGGGAGTCACAGATACGCAGTATTTT CASSSRRAGVTDTQYF
. TRBJ2-3 TRBV12-3/TRBV12-4 . TGTGCCAGTGCGGTAGAGACTTCTGGCGCAGATACGCAGTATTTT CASAVETSGADTQYF
few TRBJ2-3 TRBV25-1 TRBD2 TGTGCCAGCAGGGCGGGGGGCACAGATACGCAGTATTTT CASRAGGTDTQYF
few TRBJ1-2 TRBV7-9 TRBD1 TGTGCCAGCAGCTTGGGGACAGGAGCTAACTATGGCTACACCTTC CASSLGTGANYGYTF
. TRBJ2-1 TRBV6-6 TRBD1 TGTGCCAGCAGGACCGGGACAGTCAATGAGCAGTTCTTC CASRTGTVNEQFF
. TRBJ1-1 TRBV20-1 . TGCAGTGGCATACAACAGGGAGCTGAAGCTTTCTTT CSGIQQGAEAFF
. TRBJ2-1 TRBV12-3/TRBV12-4 . TGTGCCAGCGTCGGTCTTGTGGAAGGGAATGAGCAGTTCTTC CASVGLVEGNEQFF
few TRBJ2-6 TRBV4-3 TRBD1 TGCGCCAGCAGCCAAGAACAGGGGCCACTGAGCTCTGGGGCCAACGTCCTGACTTTC CASSQEQGPLSSGANVLTF